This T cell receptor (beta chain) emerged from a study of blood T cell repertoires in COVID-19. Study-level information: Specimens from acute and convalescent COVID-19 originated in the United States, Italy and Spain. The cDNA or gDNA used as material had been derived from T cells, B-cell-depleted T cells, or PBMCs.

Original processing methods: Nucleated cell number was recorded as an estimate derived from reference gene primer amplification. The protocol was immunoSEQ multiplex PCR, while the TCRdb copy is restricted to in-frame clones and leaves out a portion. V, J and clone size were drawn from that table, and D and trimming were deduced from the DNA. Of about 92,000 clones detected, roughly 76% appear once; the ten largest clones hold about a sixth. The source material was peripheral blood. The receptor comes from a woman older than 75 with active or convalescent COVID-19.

This CDR3 reads CASSLDAGGGTSEQFF. The CDR3 coding sequence is TGTGCCAGCAGTTTGGACGCGGGAGGAGGAACGAGTGAGCAGTTCTTC. This chain uses TRBV27 with TRBJ2-1; the match to TRBD2 covers 8 bases. Germline V lookup: CDR1 MNHEY, CDR2 SMNVEV (reference sequence). Losses at the gene ends were 3 bases for V and 9 bases for J; bases not matched to a gene: 13. The CDR3 covers 16 residues.